The entry below describes one T cell receptor beta chain. The length of the CDR3 is 13 residues. CDR1 and CDR2 from the germline V gene are MRHNA and SNTAGT. V dropped 7 bases and J dropped 1 base, with 10 bases sitting between them. The sample belongs to a study of cytomegalovirus exposure and HLA in healthy donors. At the level of the study: Researchers previously reported finding some 110 million unique TCR beta sequences from approximately 190 million T cells. Out of 398 genotyped donors, about 81% belonged to the Caucasian-associated ancestry cluster.

The study ran its PCR with 60 Vbeta and 13 Jbeta primers. Clones were sequenced by immunoSEQ multiplex PCR, and TCRdb holds only the in-frame ones, with some missing. The table records 99,000 or so clones, approximately 83% of them present only once. The chain is built from TRBV6-4 and TRBJ1-1; D gene unclear. Sample: PBMCs. The clonotype comes from a female donor in good health and CMV-seropositive. The CDR3 loop reads CASKKESNTEAFF. CDR3 bases: TGTGCCAGCAAGAAAGAGTCGAACACTGAAGCTTTCTTT.